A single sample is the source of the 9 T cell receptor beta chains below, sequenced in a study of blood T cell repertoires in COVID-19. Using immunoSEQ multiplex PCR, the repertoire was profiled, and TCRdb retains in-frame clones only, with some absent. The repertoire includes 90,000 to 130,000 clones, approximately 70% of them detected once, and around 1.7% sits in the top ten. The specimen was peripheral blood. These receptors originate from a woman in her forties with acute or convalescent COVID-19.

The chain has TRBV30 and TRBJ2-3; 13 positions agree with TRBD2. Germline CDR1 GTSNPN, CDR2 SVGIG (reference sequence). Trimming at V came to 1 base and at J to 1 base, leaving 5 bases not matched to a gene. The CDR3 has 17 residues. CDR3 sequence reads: CAWSDGLAGARTDTQYF. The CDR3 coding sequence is TGTGCCTGGAGTGACGGACTAGCGGGGGCCCGCACAGATACGCAGTATTTT.

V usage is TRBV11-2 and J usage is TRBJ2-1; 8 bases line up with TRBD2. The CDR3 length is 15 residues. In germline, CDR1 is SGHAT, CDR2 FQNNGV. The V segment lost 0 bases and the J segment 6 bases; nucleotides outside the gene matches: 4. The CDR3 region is CASSLEASGFNEQFF. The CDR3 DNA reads TGTGCCAGCAGCTTAGAGGCTAGCGGGTTCAATGAGCAGTTCTTC.

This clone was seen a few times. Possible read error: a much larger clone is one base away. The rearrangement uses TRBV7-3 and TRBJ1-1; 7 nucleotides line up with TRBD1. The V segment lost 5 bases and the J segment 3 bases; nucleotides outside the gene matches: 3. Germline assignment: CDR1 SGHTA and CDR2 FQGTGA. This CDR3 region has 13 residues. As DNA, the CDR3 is TGTGCCAGCAGCCAAACAGGGGACACTGAAGCTTTCTTT. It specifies CASSQTGDTEAFF.

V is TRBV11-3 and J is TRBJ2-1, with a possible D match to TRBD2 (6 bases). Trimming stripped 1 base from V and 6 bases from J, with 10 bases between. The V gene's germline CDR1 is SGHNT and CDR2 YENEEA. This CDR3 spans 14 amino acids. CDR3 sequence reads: CASSLGWGGNEQFF. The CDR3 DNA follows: TGTGCCAGCAGCTTAGGCTGGGGAGGCAATGAGCAGTTCTTC.

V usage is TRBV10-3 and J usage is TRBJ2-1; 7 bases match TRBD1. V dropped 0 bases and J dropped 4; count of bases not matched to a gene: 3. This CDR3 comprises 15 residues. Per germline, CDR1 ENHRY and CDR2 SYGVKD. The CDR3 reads CAISESGTEYNEQFF. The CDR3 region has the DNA TGTGCCATCAGTGAGTCGGGGACAGAATACAATGAGCAGTTCTTC.

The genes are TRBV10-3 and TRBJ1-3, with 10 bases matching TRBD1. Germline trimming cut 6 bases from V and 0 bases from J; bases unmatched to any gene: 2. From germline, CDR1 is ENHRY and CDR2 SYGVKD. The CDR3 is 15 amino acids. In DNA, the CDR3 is TGTGCCATCAGGGGACAGGGGACCTCTGGAAACACCATATATTTT. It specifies CAIRGQGTSGNTIYF.

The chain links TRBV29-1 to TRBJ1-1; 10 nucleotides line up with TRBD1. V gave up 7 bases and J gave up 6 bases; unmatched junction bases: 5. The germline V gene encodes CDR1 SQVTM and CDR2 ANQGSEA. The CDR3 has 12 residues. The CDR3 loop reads CSASGTGAEAFF. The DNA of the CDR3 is TGCAGCGCCTCCGGGACAGGGGCTGAAGCTTTCTTT.

The CDR3 sequence: CASTHPGHLRTNEKLFF. The CDR3 DNA reads TGCGCCAGCACCCACCCGGGACACCTCAGGACTAATGAAAAACTGTTTTTT. The chain recombines TRBV23-1 with TRBJ1-4; maybe TRBD1 (6 bases). TRBV23-1 has ORF status, its function being uncertain. This CDR3 region has 17 residues. The V and J ends lost 7 bases and 2 bases respectively, with 20 bases between them.

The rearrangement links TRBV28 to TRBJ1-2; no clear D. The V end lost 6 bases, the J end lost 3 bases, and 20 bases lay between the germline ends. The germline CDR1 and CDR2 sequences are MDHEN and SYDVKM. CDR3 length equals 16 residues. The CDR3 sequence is CASSPPAGPADYGYTF. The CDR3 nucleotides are TGTGCCAGCAGCCCCCCCGCCGGGCCAGCGGACTATGGCTACACCTTC.